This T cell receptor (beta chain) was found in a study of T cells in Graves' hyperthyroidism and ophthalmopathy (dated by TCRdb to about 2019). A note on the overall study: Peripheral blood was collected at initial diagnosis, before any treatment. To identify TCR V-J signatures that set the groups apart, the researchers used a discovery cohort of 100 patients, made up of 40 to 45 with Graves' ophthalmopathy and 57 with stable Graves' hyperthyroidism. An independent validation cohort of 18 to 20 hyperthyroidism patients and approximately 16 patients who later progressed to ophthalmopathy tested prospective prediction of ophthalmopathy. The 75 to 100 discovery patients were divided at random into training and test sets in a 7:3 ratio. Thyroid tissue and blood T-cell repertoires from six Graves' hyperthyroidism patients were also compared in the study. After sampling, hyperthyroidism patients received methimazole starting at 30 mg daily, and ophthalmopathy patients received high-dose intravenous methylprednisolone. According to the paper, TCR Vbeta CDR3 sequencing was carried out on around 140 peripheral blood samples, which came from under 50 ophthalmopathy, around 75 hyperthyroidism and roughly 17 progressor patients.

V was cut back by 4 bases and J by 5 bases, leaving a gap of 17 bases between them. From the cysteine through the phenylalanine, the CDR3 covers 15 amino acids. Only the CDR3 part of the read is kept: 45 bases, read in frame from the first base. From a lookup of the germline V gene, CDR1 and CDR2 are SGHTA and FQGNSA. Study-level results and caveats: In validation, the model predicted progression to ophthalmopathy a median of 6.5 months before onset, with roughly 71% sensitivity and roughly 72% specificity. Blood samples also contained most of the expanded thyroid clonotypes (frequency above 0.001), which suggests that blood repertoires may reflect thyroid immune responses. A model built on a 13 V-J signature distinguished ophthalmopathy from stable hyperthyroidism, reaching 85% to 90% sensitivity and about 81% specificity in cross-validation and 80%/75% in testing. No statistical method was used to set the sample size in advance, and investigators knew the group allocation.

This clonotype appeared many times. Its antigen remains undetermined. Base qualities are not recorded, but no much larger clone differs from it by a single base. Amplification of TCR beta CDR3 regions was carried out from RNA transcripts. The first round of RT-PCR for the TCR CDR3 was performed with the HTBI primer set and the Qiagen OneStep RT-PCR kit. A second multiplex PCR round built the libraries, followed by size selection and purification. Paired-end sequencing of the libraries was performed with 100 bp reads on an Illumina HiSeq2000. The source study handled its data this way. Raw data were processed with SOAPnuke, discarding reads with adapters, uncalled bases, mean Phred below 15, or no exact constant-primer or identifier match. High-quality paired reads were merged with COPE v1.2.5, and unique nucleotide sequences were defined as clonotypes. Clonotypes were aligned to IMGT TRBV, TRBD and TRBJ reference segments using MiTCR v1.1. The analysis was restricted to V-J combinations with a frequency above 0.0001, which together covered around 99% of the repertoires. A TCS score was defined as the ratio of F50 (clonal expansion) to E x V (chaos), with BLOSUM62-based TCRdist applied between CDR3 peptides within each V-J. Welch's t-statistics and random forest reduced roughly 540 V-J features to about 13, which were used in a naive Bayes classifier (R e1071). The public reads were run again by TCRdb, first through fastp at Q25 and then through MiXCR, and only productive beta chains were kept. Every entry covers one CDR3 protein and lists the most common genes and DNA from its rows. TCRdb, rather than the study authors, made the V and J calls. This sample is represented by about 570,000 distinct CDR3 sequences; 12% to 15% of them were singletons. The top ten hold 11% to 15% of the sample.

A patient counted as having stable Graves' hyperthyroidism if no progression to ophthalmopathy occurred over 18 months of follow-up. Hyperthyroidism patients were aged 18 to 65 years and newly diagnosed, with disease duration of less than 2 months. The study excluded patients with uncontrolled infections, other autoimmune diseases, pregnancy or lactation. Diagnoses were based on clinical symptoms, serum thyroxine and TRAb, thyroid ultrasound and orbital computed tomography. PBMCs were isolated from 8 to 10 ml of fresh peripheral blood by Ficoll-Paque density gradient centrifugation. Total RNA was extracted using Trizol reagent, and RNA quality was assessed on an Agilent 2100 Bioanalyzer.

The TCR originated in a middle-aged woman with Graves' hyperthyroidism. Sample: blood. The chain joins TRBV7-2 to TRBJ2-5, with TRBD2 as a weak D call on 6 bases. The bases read TGTGCCAGCAGCTCCATTGGAGGGGCAGGGGAGACCCAGTACTTC. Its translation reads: CASSSIGGAGETQYF.